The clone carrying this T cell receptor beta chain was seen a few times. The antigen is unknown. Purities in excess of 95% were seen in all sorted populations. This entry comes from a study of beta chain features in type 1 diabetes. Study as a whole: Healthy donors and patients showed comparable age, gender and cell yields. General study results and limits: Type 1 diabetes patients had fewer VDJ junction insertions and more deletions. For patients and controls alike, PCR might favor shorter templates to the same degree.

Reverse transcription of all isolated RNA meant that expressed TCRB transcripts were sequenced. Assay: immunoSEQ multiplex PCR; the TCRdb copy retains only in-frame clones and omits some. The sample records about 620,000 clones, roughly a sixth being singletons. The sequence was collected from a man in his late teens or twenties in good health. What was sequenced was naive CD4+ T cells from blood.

The DNA for the CDR3 is TGCGCCAGCAGCTTGCAGCGGGGCGAAGAGACCCAGTACTTC. Its protein is CASSLQRGEETQYF. The genes are TRBV5-1 and TRBJ2-5; 7 nucleotides agree with TRBD2. The V and J ends lost 1 base and 3 bases, in that order; junction bases with no gene match: 3. Germline CDR1 and CDR2: SGHRS and YFSETQ. CDR3 length: 14 residues.